This T cell receptor (beta chain) was sequenced for a study of blood T cells in healthy people across ages. The trim removed 8 bases at V and 9 bases at J, leaving 6 bases unmatched. The CDR3 has 13 amino acids. CDR1 and CDR2 from the germline V gene are SGHTA and FQGTGA. A sample-barcoded 5' primer and a J-beta primer mix were used in a second PCR of roughly 6 to 11 cycles. Tagging of each cDNA molecule was performed by a template-switch adaptor with 12 random nucleotides. TCRdb reprocessed the 5' RACE reads via MiXCR and lists one record per CDR3 protein. The sample has roughly 730,000 distinct CDR3 sequences; roughly three fifths are singletons.

The TCR was taken from a man aged 40-55 years in good health. The chain has TRBV7-3 and TRBJ2-1, with 11 bases fitting TRBD2. Sequencing was done on a sample of blood. The CDR3, as DNA: TGTGCCAGCTCGGGACTAGCGGCTTCTGAGCAGTTCTTC. This codes for CASSGLAASEQFF.